The present entry profiles one T cell receptor (beta chain) with its context. Its antigen is as yet unknown. The sample's time point: week 23, last vaccination. Doses of 300 ug of mutant IDH1 20-mer peptide were given with topical imiquimod. This entry is derived from a study of a mutant IDH1 vaccine in newly diagnosed glioma. Overall study: The first vaccination came 4-6 weeks after radiotherapy alone, or with temozolomide cycles.

Profiling relied on immunoSEQ multiplex PCR, and the TCRdb table lists in-frame clones only, not all of them. Seen here are approximately 82,000 clones, roughly 85% observed once, and the top ten hold 2% to 2.5%. The sequence was obtained from a man younger than 45 with glioma. Some clones in this sample may be carry-over from other donors' samples. This sample comprised PBMCs, obtained from a glioma patient whose treatment included an IDH1 peptide vaccine.

In nucleotides, the CDR3 is TGCGCCAGCAGTGAGTCGCCGAGCACAGATACGCAGTATTTT. This codes for CASSESPSTDTQYF. The chain links TRBV10-1 to TRBJ2-3; D unclear. The CDR3 has 14 residues. Trimming left V 0 bases short and J 0 bases short, with 4 bases between. CDR1 and CDR2 (germline): WNHNN, SYGVQD (reference sequence).